The 15 T cell receptor beta chains presented below share a single source sample, sequenced in a study of T cells in Graves' hyperthyroidism and ophthalmopathy (dated by TCRdb to the late 2010s). Library preparation employed multiplex PCR. Sequencing instrument: Illumina HiSeq 2000. TCR beta CDR3 regions were amplified from RNA transcripts. For the first round of RT-PCR on the TCR CDR3, the HTBI primer set was used together with the Qiagen OneStep RT-PCR kit. The public reads were reanalyzed by TCRdb: fastp trimming at Q25, MiXCR alignment, in-frame beta chains only. Under each unique CDR3 protein, matching rows form one entry showing the most common genes and DNA. This sample has hundreds of thousands of distinct CDR3 sequences in its table, and about 14% of those were observed once. Clones ranked in the top ten supply roughly a tenth of the sample. Sequenced material: blood. The receptor set was obtained from a woman in her late teens or twenties with Graves' hyperthyroidism.

This clonotype was recorded at least ten times. The chain couples TRBV5-6 to TRBJ2-1; D gene unclear. V was clipped by 2 bases and J by 4 bases, with 16 bases between them. This CDR3 is 16 amino acids long. The V gene's germline CDR1 is SGHDT and CDR2 YYEEEE. This chain's CDR3 is CASSFRPSGSYNEQFF. The CDR3 region has the DNA TGTGCCAGCAGCTTCCGACCGTCCGGGTCATACAATGAGCAGTTCTTC.

This clonotype turned up a few times. J is TRBJ2-1 and V is TRBV19; no definite D call. V was shortened by 1 base and J by 0 bases, with 13 bases between the two germline ends. Looked up from germline, CDR1 is LNHDA and CDR2 is SQIVND (reference sequence). CDR3 length equals 17 residues. CDR3 DNA sequence: TGTGCCAGTAGTATAGGGCGCAGGATGAGCTCCTACAATGAGCAGTTCTTC. Protein sequence: CASSIGRRMSSYNEQFF.

This clonotype has a handful of counts. CDR3 nucleotide sequence: TGTGCCAGCAGTCCGCGGGACAGGGGACTAGCGGGAGAGACAGATACGCAGTATTTT. Protein product: CASSPRDRGLAGETDTQYF. The chain has TRBV12-3 or TRBV12-4 and TRBJ2-3; 14 positions agree with TRBD2. This CDR3 spans 19 amino acids. Trimming cost V 5 bases and J 3 bases; bases outside gene matches: 13.

This clonotype occurred many times. The CDR3 region has the DNA TGTGCCATCAGTGACAAACCGTCGAACACTGAAGCTTTCTTT. Protein: CAISDKPSNTEAFF. J is TRBJ1-1 and V is TRBV10-3; D remains ambiguous. Trimming took 3 bases from V and 1 from J, leaving 9 bases between them. CDR3 length: 14 residues. Germline values: CDR1 ENHRY, CDR2 SYGVKD.

In its sample, this clonotype was seen many times. This sequence joins TRBV2 and TRBJ2-3, with TRBD2 as a possible D gene (5 bases). Trimming removed 5 bases from V and 7 bases from J, with 13 bases in between. Germline V gene data show CDR1 as SNHLY and CDR2 as FYNNEI. The CDR3 runs to 13 residues. The CDR3 spells CASSLRTRNTQYF. The CDR3, as DNA: TGTGCCAGCAGTCTCCGTACTAGGAATACGCAGTATTTT. Based on the CDR3 plus reference TRBV2 and TRBJ2-3, the full variable domain is EPEVTQTPSHQVTQMGQEVILRCVPISNHLYFYWYRQILGQKVEFLVSFYNNEISEKSEIFDDQFSVERPDGSNFTLKIRSTKLEDSAMYFCASSLRTRNTQYFGPGTRLTVL.

This clonotype was picked up many times. This chain uses TRBV20-1 with TRBJ1-6; TRBD1 agrees at 9 bases. Germline lookup yields CDR1 DFQATT and CDR2 SNEGSKA (reference sequence). J lost 7 bases, V lost 5 bases, and 3 bases had no gene match. This CDR3 has 13 amino acids. CDR3 nucleotides: TGCAGTGCTTCAGGACAGGGGAATTCACCCCTCCACTTT. Encoded protein: CSASGQGNSPLHF.

The chain joins TRBV30 to TRBJ2-7; D not resolved. There are 15 residues in the CDR3. V lost 3 bases and J 3 bases, leaving 18 bases between the germline ends. Germline V gene lookup returns CDR1 GTSNPN and CDR2 SVGIG (reference sequence). Here the CDR3 DNA reads TGTGCCTGGAGGTCGGAAAGCAAGGCTCTCTACGAGCAGTACTTC. It translates to CAWRSESKALYEQYF.

Many counts were recorded for this clonotype. The genes are TRBV11-2 and TRBJ2-5; 14 bases agree with TRBD2. The CDR3 is 17 residues long. CDR1 and CDR2 from the germline V gene are SGHAT and FQNNGV. V lost 4 bases and J lost 1; bases outside the gene matches: 5. CDR3 DNA sequence: TGTGCCAGCAGCTCGGGACTAGCGGGAGTTTTCCAAGAGACCCAGTACTTC. This translates into CASSSGLAGVFQETQYF. Based on the CDR3 plus reference TRBV11-2 and TRBJ2-5, the full variable domain is EAGVAQSPRYKIIEKRQSVAFWCNPISGHATLYWYQQILGQGPKLLIQFQNNGVVDDSQLPKDRFSAERLKGVDSTLKIQPAKLEDSAVYLCASSSGLAGVFQETQYFGPGTRLLVL.

This clonotype occurred many times. The V call is TRBV15, the J call TRBJ2-5; D unresolved. The CDR3 is made up of 15 amino acids. V was clipped by 5 bases and J by 0 bases, with 13 bases between them. Per the germline V gene, CDR1 is LNHNV and CDR2 is YYDKDF (reference sequence). The CDR3 region has the DNA TGTGCCACCAGCGTAGAAGGACGGAACCAAGAGACCCAGTACTTC. It specifies CATSVEGRNQETQYF. Drawing the rest from reference TRBV15 and TRBJ2-5, the complete variable domain is DAMVIQNPRYQVTQFGKPVTLSCSQTLNHNVMYWYQQKSSQAPKLLFHYYDKDFNNEADTPDNFQSRRPNTSFCFLDIRSPGLGDTAMYLCATSVEGRNQETQYFGPGTRLLVL.

Notes on this clonotype: Being one base from a much bigger clone, this may be a read error. The chain recombines TRBV11-3 with TRBJ2-1; D remains ambiguous. The germline CDR1 and CDR2 sequences are SGHNT and YENEEA. The CDR3 runs 13 residues. Trimming took 5 bases from V and 7 from J, leaving 12 bases between them. CDR3 DNA: TGTGCCAGCAGCCCCGGTATTATGAATGAGCAGTTCTTC. It codes for CASSPGIMNEQFF. Drawing the rest from reference TRBV11-3 and TRBJ2-1, the complete variable domain is EAGVVQSPRYKIIEKKQPVAFWCNPISGHNTLYWYLQNLGQGPELLIRYENEEAVDDSQLPKDRFSAERLKGVDSTLKIQPAELGDSAVYLCASSPGIMNEQFFGPGTRLTVL.

The chain recombines TRBV4-1 with TRBJ1-2, with a weak D call TRBD1 (6 bases). The V and J ends lost 0 bases and 0 bases respectively, with 17 bases between them. Germline-derived CDR1 and CDR2 are MGHRA and YSYEKL. The CDR3 covers 18 residues. CDR3 residues: CASSQEPAGTLTNYGYTF. CDR3 sequence (DNA): TGCGCCAGCAGCCAAGAACCAGCCGGGACATTAACTAACTATGGCTACACCTTC.

This clonotype has a count of ten or more. This sequence joins TRBV20-1 and TRBJ1-5; D is possibly TRBD1 (6 bases). Trimming removed 3 bases at V and 1 base at J, with 10 bases between. Germline values: CDR1 DFQATT, CDR2 SNEGSKA (reference sequence). The CDR3 length is 14 residues. The CDR3 sequence: CSASGRGSNQPQHF. The CDR3 DNA reads TGCAGTGCTAGCGGCAGGGGAAGCAATCAGCCCCAGCATTTT.

This rearrangement joins TRBV4-1 to TRBJ2-7; a weak D match, TRBD1 (6 bases). V lost 4 bases, J lost 0 bases, and 13 bases lay in between. The CDR3 is 15 amino acids. CDR1 and CDR2 from the germline V gene are MGHRA and YSYEKL. CDR3 residues: CASSLEGQSSYEQYF. Written as DNA, the CDR3 is TGCGCCAGCAGCCTAGAAGGACAGAGCTCCTACGAGCAGTACTTC.

This clonotype was picked up many times. This sequence joins TRBV12-3 or TRBV12-4 and TRBJ1-1; D is possibly TRBD1 (5 bases). With 6 bases removed from V and 1 base from J, the gap between germline ends came to 12 bases. CDR3 length: 14 residues. DNA for the CDR3: TGTGCCAGCAGGTCGGGGCTGACGAACACTGAAGCTTTCTTT. It yields the protein CASRSGLTNTEAFF.

This clonotype was counted many times. V and J are TRBV28 and TRBJ2-7, with D possibly matching TRBD2 (6 bases). The CDR3 totals 16 residues. V lost 2 bases to trimming and J lost 3 bases, with 17 bases between them. Germline V lookup: CDR1 MDHEN, CDR2 SYDVKM. The CDR3 loop is CASSLLRLGTDYEQYF. CDR3 in DNA: TGTGCCAGCAGTTTACTCAGACTGGGGACTGACTACGAGCAGTACTTC.